One sample yielded the 12 T cell receptor beta chains listed below, sequenced in a study of human T cells and chemical hapten exposure. The time point: patch test 1, 2 weeks after DPC sensitization. As for treatment: therapeutic diphenylcyclopropenone sensitization with weekly scalp DPC. Via MiXCR, TCRdb re-called the RACE reads, giving one row per CDR3 protein. The table has 300,000 to 450,000 distinct CDR3 sequences, roughly 5% seen once. The specimen comprised whole blood, sampled in connection with sensitization to the hapten diphenylcyclopropenone (DPC). Receptors originate from a woman aged 45-65 years with alopecia areata. Some clones in this sample may be carry-over from other donors' samples.

This chain connects TRBV20-1 to TRBJ1-3, with 8 bases matching TRBD1. This CDR3 region has 14 residues. CDR1 and CDR2 from the germline V gene are DFQATT and SNEGSKA (reference sequence). J lost 2 bases, V lost 0 bases, and 0 bases had no gene match. The CDR3 reads CSAREQGAGNTIYF. The DNA of the CDR3 is TGCAGTGCTAGAGAACAGGGGGCTGGAAACACCATATATTTT.

This clonotype was detected only a few times. The V call is TRBV20-1, the J call TRBJ2-7; no definite D call. V was pared by 0 bases and J by 3 bases, with 6 bases between. The germline V gene encodes CDR1 DFQATT and CDR2 SNEGSKA (reference sequence). The CDR3 consists of 12 residues. This CDR3 reads CSARDLFYEQYF. CDR3 nucleotides: TGCAGTGCTAGAGATCTGTTCTACGAGCAGTACTTC.

The V gene is TRBV7-2, the J gene TRBJ1-4; D may be TRBD1 (5 bases). The CDR3 contains 15 residues. Between the trimmed V and J ends, which lost 5 bases and 8 bases, there was a span of 18 bases. Germline CDR1 and CDR2: SGHTA and FQGNSA. The CDR3 nucleotides read TGTGCCAGCAGCCCTGGGACCGTCCAAGAAGAAAAACTGTTTTTT. It yields the protein CASSPGTVQEEKLFF.

This clonotype was detected a few times. This chain links TRBV3-1 with TRBJ1-3; TRBD1 aligns across 10 bases. Germline V gene sequence: CDR1 LGHDT, CDR2 YNNKEL (reference sequence). The length of the CDR3 is 16 residues. Losses at the gene ends were 2 bases for V and 4 bases for J; bases not matched to a gene: 5. The CDR3 reads CASSQTGTGDGNTIYF. The CDR3 nucleotides are TGTGCCAGCAGCCAAACCGGGACAGGGGACGGAAACACCATATATTTT.

This clonotype was counted ten times or more. The gene calls are TRBV29-1 and TRBJ1-5; D is undetermined. The germline V gene has CDR1 SQVTM and CDR2 ANQGSEA. CDR3 length: 13 amino acids. Trimming took 6 bases from V and 4 from J, leaving 13 bases between them. CDR3 amino acids: CSVQDSLNQPQHF. DNA of the CDR3: TGCAGCGTGCAGGATTCTTTAAATCAGCCCCAGCATTTT.

The rearrangement uses TRBV7-9 and TRBJ1-5; 7 positions match TRBD1. Germline CDR1 and CDR2: SEHNR and FQNEAQ (reference sequence). This CDR3 region has 15 residues. V dropped 4 bases and J dropped 3; count of bases not matched to a gene: 6. This chain's CDR3 is CASSSTTGVNQPQHF. In nucleotides, the CDR3 is TGTGCCAGCAGCTCCACCACAGGGGTCAATCAGCCCCAGCATTTT. The full variable domain, rest sourced from reference TRBV7-9 and TRBJ1-5, is DTGVSQNPRHKITKRGQNVTFRCDPISEHNRLYWYRQTLGQGPEFLTYFQNEAQLEKSRLLSDRFSAERPKGSFSTLEIQRTEQGDSAMYLCASSSTTGVNQPQHFGDGTRLSIL.

This clonotype was observed a handful of times. V and J are TRBV20-1 and TRBJ2-5, with 7 nucleotides matching TRBD1. V shed 3 bases, J shed 0 bases, and the junction held 1 base outside the gene matches. The CDR3 contains 13 residues. CDR1 and CDR2 from the germline V gene are DFQATT and SNEGSKA (reference sequence). CDR3 nucleotide sequence: TGCAGTGCTAGGGGGACAGACCAAGAGACCCAGTACTTC. It encodes CSARGTDQETQYF.

This clonotype has at least ten counts. The chain uses TRBV7-8 and TRBJ2-7; D is possibly TRBD1 (6 bases). The CDR3 contains 14 residues. CDR1 is SGHVS and CDR2 is FQNEAQ in the germline V gene. The V end was cut by 3 bases, the J end by 5 bases, with 14 bases between. The chain's CDR3 is CASSLAGTFNEQYF. CDR3 in DNA: TGTGCCAGCAGCTTGGCCGGGACATTCAACGAGCAGTACTTC. The variable domain in full, with the rest retrieved from reference TRBV7-8 and TRBJ2-7, is GAGVSQSPRYKVAKRGQDVALRCDPISGHVSLFWYQQALGQGPEFLTYFQNEAQLDKSGLPSDRFFAERPEGSVSTLKIQRTQQEDSAVYLCASSLAGTFNEQYFGPGTRLTVT.

This chain uses TRBV20-1 with TRBJ1-2; the D is unclear. The germline V gene encodes CDR1 DFQATT and CDR2 SNEGSKA (reference sequence). Trimming shortened V by 3 bases and J by 0 bases, and 8 bases separated the two germline ends. This CDR3 region has 13 residues. In DNA, the CDR3 is TGCAGTGCTAGTCGGGAATCTAACTATGGCTACACCTTC. As protein: CSASRESNYGYTF.

The rearrangement links TRBV15 to TRBJ2-5, with 7 bases identical to TRBD1. V lost 1 base to trimming and J lost 4 bases; unmatched junction nucleotides: 3. This CDR3 region has 14 residues. From germline, CDR1 is LNHNV and CDR2 YYDKDF (reference sequence). CDR3 protein: CATSRGQGRETQYF. The CDR3 DNA sequence: TGTGCCACCAGCAGAGGACAGGGTAGAGAGACCCAGTACTTC.

This clonotype came up many times. CDR3 bases: TGTGCCAGCAGCCACACCGCATGGGGTGGGAGTTCACCCCTCCACTTT. Encoded protein: CASSHTAWGGSSPLHF. The V call is TRBV28, the J call TRBJ1-6; no clear D gene. This CDR3 has 16 amino acids. Trimming stripped 6 bases from V and 9 bases from J, with 21 bases between. Germline V gene data show CDR1 as MDHEN and CDR2 as SYDVKM.

This clonotype was detected ten times or more. CDR3 in DNA: TGTGCCAGTAGCTCGTTAGGAGGTGGCTACACCTTC. Amino acid sequence: CASSSLGGGYTF. This chain connects TRBV19 to TRBJ1-2; D uncertain. Trimming pared 6 bases from V and 7 bases from J, leaving 12 bases between. The CDR3 length is 12 residues. CDR1 and CDR2 (germline): LNHDA, SQIVND (reference sequence).